The 13 T cell receptor beta chains reported below all come from one sample, sequenced in a study of response to subunit inactivated influenza vaccine (dated by TCRdb to the late 2010s). Libraries were constructed by RT-PCR. TCRdb names Illumina HiSeq 2500 as the instrument used. Using fastp at Q25 and MiXCR, TCRdb reprocessed the public reads and kept productive beta chains. Rows are unified per CDR3 protein, each entry keeping the most common DNA and genes. This sample lists 400,000 to 650,000 distinct CDR3 sequences; approximately 7.7% were detected once. The ten largest clonotypes hold about an eighth of the sample. The sequencing used PBMCs from blood, collected roughly 24 months after vaccination. The source of these receptors is a man aged 45-69 years who received an inactivated influenza vaccine. Donor details come from another sample of the same person, matched by shared clones.

The V gene is TRBV5-1, the J gene TRBJ2-5; 13 bases are shared with TRBD2. With 4 bases clipped from V and 0 bases from J, the junction kept 6 bases outside the gene matches. Germline lookup yields CDR1 SGHRS and CDR2 YFSETQ. The CDR3 runs 17 residues. CDR3 coding DNA: TGCGCCAGCAGCCTATCGACTAGCGGGAGGTACCAAGAGACCCAGTACTTC. Encoded protein: CASSLSTSGRYQETQYF.

The chain combines TRBV20-1 with TRBJ2-5; 13 nucleotides agree with TRBD2. J lost 5 bases, V lost 1 base, and 7 bases had no gene match. Germline V gene data show CDR1 as DFQATT and CDR2 as SNEGSKA (reference sequence). This CDR3 contains 16 residues. DNA of the CDR3: TGCAGTGCTAGAGCTCCGGGACTAGCGGGGCGGGAGACCCAGTACTTC. It codes for CSARAPGLAGRETQYF.

The V gene is TRBV12-3 or TRBV12-4, the J gene TRBJ2-7; 10 nucleotides line up with TRBD2. J lost 0 bases, V lost 6 bases, and 5 bases had no gene match. The length of the CDR3 is 15 residues. As DNA, the CDR3 is TGTGCCAGCAGCCCTAGCGGGAGTACCTCCTACGAGCAGTACTTC. Translation gives CASSPSGSTSYEQYF.

The V gene is TRBV20-1, the J gene TRBJ2-7; 9 nucleotides match TRBD1. CDR1 and CDR2 from the germline V gene are DFQATT and SNEGSKA (reference sequence). The CDR3 is 16 amino acids. The junction had 8 bases not matched to a gene; V was cut back by 0 bases and J by 2 bases. The CDR3 region is CSARDYGTGSAYEQYF. CDR3 nucleotides: TGCAGTGCTAGAGATTACGGGACAGGGTCTGCCTACGAGCAGTACTTC.

The chain has TRBV15 and TRBJ2-3; tentatively, D is TRBD2 (6 bases). CDR3 size: 18 residues. Germline lookup yields CDR1 LNHNV and CDR2 YYDKDF (reference sequence). The ends were cut back, 0 bases at V and 4 bases at J, with 20 bases in the middle. The CDR3 here is CATSRDDSTIPSADTQYF. The CDR3 DNA follows: TGTGCCACCAGCAGAGATGATTCGACTATCCCTAGCGCAGATACGCAGTATTTT.

This clonotype was counted many times. V is TRBV20-1 and J is TRBJ2-1; TRBD2 aligns across 7 bases. Germline assignment: CDR1 DFQATT and CDR2 SNEGSKA (reference sequence). The CDR3 is made up of 11 amino acids. Germline trimming cut 3 bases from V and 13 bases from J; bases unmatched to any gene: 6. CDR3 in DNA: TGCAGTGCTAGTGGGGGGGGGATTCAGTTCTTC. As protein: CSASGGGIQFF.

The chain is built from TRBV4-2 and TRBJ1-3, with D unclear. Germline V CDR1 and CDR2: LGHNA, YNFKEQ. Trimming left V 0 bases short and J 1 base short, with 16 bases between. The CDR3 is 18 amino acids. As DNA, the CDR3 is TGTGCCAGCAGCCAAGAAGCGGGAGGGTTCAGTTCTGGAAACACCATATATTTT. Translating gives CASSQEAGGFSSGNTIYF.

A word on this clonotype: The junction shows a germline mismatch at one end, possibly a read error. The chain has TRBV7-9 and TRBJ2-5; unclear D gene. Germline V gene lookup returns CDR1 SEHNR and CDR2 FQNEAQ (reference sequence). The CDR3 has 14 residues. The CDR3 sequence is CASSIAGGQETQYF. In DNA, the CDR3 is TGTGCCAGCAGCATAGCTGGCGGCCAAGAGACCCAGTACTTC.

In this sample, this clonotype turned up many times. CDR3 sequence: CASSRQAPTGELFF. CDR3 DNA sequence: TGCGCCAGCAGCCGACAGGCTCCCACCGGGGAGCTGTTTTTT. The chain uses TRBV5-1 and TRBJ2-2; D is possibly TRBD1 (6 bases). Per germline, CDR1 SGHRS and CDR2 YFSETQ. V was trimmed by 4 bases and J by 4 bases, leaving 11 bases between them. This CDR3 is 14 amino acids long.

The CDR3 protein is CSARGGDQYNEQFF. Written as DNA, the CDR3 is TGCAGTGCTAGAGGGGGGGACCAATACAATGAGCAGTTCTTC. The chain couples TRBV20-1 to TRBJ2-1, with D maybe TRBD2 (6 bases). Trimming stripped 1 base from V and 4 bases from J, with 11 bases between. In germline, CDR1 is DFQATT, CDR2 SNEGSKA (reference sequence). The CDR3 runs 14 residues.

The chain recombines TRBV5-1 with TRBJ2-2; D is unclear. This CDR3 spans 12 amino acids. Germline lookup yields CDR1 SGHRS and CDR2 YFSETQ. V lost 5 bases, J lost 7 bases, and 9 bases lay in between. The CDR3: CASSPDLGELFF. CDR3 bases: TGCGCCAGCAGTCCGGACCTCGGGGAGCTGTTTTTT.

This clonotype showed up just a few times. This chain uses TRBV12-3 or TRBV12-4 with TRBJ2-6; D may be TRBD1 or TRBD2 (7 bases each). V gave up 6 bases and J gave up 4 bases, with 28 bases separating them. The CDR3 is 20 residues long. DNA of the CDR3: TGTGCCAGCAGCTCCAGGGGGGGGGTCTTGTCTGTGGTCGGGGCCAACGTCCTGACTTTC. Amino acid sequence: CASSSRGGVLSVVGANVLTF.

This clonotype appeared many times. V and J are TRBV7-6 and TRBJ2-3; D is possibly TRBD1 or TRBD2 (5 bases each). The CDR3 spans 13 residues. Germline loops: CDR1 SGHVS, CDR2 FNYEAQ. V was shortened by 1 base and J by 4 bases, with 6 bases between the two germline ends. The CDR3 spells CASSLVGADTQYF. CDR3 nucleotides: TGTGCCAGCAGCTTAGTGGGGGCAGATACGCAGTATTTT.